This TCR beta chain is drawn from a study of regulatory T cells in long-lasting Graves disease. Study-wide results and caveats: The work looked only at peripheral blood and did not look at thyroid tissue.

The time point was: newly diagnosed GD, antithyroid drugs for less than 3 months. From RNA extracted from PBMCs, the TCR library was made. At least ten counts were recorded for this clonotype. Its antigen is unidentified. To make TCR beta libraries, researchers used iRepertoire HTBI primers and Arm-PCR of CDR3 regions. TCRdb analysed the multiplex PCR reads with MiXCR anew, one entry per CDR3 protein. The repertoire has approximately 470,000 distinct CDR3 sequences, 16% of them found once; the top ten carry 9% to 15%. These data also formed part of another study, on T cells in Graves' hyperthyroidism and ophthalmopathy. That work states: The HTBI set primed first-round TCR CDR3 RT-PCR. Most thyroid clonotypes that were expanded above 0.001 also turned up in blood.

This material consisted of peripheral blood mononuclear cells (PBMCs), taken at new diagnosis, from a patient treated with antithyroid drugs. This receptor was taken from a man aged 35-49 years with Graves disease.

CDR3 sequence: CASSFGTGTDYDEQYF. CDR3 nucleotide sequence: TGTGCCAGCAGTTTCGGCACCGGGACAGACTACGACGAGCAGTACTTC. This chain connects TRBV28 to TRBJ2-7, with 7 bases identical to TRBD1. V was pared by 3 bases and J by 5 bases, with 13 bases of the junction left unmatched. Germline CDR1 and CDR2: MDHEN and SYDVKM. The CDR3 is 16 amino acids.